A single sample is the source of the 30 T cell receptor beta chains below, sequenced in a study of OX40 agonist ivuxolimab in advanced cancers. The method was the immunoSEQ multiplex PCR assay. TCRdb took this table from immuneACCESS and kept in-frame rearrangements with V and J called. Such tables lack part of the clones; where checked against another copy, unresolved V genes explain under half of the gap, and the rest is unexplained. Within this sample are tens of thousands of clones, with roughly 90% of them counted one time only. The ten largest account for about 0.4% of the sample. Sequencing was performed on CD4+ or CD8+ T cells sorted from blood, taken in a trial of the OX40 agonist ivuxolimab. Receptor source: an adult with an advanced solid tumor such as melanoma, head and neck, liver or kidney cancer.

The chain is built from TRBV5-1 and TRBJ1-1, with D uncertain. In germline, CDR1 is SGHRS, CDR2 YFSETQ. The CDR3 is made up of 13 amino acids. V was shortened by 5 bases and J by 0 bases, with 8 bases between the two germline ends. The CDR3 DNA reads TGCGCCAGCAGTGCAAATATGAACACTGAAGCTTTCTTT. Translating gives CASSANMNTEAFF.

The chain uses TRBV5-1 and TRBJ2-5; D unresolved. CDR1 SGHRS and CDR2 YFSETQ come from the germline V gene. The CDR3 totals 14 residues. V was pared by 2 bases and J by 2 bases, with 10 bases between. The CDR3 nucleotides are TGCGCCAGCAGCTTAATACTTACACAAGAGACCCAGTACTTC. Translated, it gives CASSLILTQETQYF.

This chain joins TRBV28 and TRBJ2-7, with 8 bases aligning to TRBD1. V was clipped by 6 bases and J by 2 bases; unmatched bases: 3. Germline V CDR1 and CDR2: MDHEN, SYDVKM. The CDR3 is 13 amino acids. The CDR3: CASRQTGAYEQYF. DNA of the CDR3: TGTGCCAGCAGACAGACAGGGGCCTACGAGCAGTACTTC.

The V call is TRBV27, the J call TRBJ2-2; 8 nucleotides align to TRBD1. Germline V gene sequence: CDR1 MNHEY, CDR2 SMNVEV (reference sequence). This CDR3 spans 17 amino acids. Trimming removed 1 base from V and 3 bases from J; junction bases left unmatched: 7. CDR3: CASSLWGTGGDTGELFF. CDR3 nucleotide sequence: TGTGCCAGCAGTTTATGGGGGACAGGTGGGGACACCGGGGAGCTGTTTTTT.

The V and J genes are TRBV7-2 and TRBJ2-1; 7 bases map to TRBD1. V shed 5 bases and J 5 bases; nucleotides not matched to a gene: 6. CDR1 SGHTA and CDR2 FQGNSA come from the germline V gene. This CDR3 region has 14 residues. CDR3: CASSVGQPNNEQFF. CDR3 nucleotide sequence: TGTGCCAGCAGCGTGGGACAGCCTAACAATGAGCAGTTCTTC. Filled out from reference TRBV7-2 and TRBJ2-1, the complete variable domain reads GAGVSQSPSNKVTEKGKDVELRCDPISGHTALYWYRQSLGQGLEFLIYFQGNSAPDKSGLPSDRFSAERTGGSVSTLTIQRTQQEDSAVYLCASSVGQPNNEQFFGPGTRLTVL.

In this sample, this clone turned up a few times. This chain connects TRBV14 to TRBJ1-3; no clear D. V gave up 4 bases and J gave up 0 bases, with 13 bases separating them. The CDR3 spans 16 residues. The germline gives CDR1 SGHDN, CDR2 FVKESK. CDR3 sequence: CASSRLGESSGNTIYF. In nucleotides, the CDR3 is TGTGCCAGCAGCCGCCTGGGAGAGTCCTCTGGAAACACCATATATTTT.

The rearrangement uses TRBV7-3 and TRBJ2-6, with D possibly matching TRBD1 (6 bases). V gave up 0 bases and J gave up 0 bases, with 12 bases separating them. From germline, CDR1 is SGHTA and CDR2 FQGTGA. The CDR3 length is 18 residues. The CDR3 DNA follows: TGTGCCAGCAGCTTAACCTGGACAGATAGCTCTGGGGCCAACGTCCTGACTTTC. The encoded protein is CASSLTWTDSSGANVLTF.

Here the CDR3 DNA reads TGTGCCGCCTCCCGGGACAGCATGAACACTGAAGCTTTCTTT. Translating gives CAASRDSMNTEAFF. The V gene is TRBV28, the J gene TRBJ1-1; 7 bases align to TRBD1. The V gene end was trimmed by 11 bases and the J gene end by 0 bases; junction bases not matched to a gene: 9. The CDR3 spans 14 residues. Germline lookup yields CDR1 MDHEN and CDR2 SYDVKM. The full variable domain, in which reference TRBV28 and TRBJ1-1 provide the parts outside the CDR3, is DVKVTQSSRYLVKRTGEKVFLECVQDMDHENMFWYRQDPGLGLRLIYFSYDVKMKEKGDIPEGYSVSREKKERFSLILESASTNQTSMYLCAASRDSMNTEAFFGQGTRLTVV.

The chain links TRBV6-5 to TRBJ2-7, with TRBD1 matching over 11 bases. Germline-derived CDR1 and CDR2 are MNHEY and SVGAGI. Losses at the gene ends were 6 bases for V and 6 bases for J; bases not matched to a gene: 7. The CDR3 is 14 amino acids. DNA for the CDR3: TGTGCCAGCAGAACCGGGACAGGGGGATCCGAGCAGTACTTC. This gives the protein CASRTGTGGSEQYF.

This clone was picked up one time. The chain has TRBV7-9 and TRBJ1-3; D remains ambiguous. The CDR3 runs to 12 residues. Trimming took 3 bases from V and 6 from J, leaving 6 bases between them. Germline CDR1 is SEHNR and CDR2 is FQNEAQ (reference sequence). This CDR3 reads CASSFGENTIYF. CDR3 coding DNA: TGTGCCAGCAGCTTTGGGGAAAACACCATATATTTT.

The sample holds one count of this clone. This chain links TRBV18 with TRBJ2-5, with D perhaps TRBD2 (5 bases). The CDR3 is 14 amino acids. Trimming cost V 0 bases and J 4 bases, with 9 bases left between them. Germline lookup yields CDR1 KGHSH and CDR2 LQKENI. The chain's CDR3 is CASSPPASRETQYF. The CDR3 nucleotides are TGTGCCAGCTCACCACCGGCTAGCAGAGAGACCCAGTACTTC.

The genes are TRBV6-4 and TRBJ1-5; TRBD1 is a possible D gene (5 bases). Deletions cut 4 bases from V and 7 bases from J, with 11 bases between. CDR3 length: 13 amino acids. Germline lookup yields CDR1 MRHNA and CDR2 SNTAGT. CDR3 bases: TGTGCCAGCAGTGTGCAGGGAGAACAGCCCCAGCATTTT. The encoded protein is CASSVQGEQPQHF.

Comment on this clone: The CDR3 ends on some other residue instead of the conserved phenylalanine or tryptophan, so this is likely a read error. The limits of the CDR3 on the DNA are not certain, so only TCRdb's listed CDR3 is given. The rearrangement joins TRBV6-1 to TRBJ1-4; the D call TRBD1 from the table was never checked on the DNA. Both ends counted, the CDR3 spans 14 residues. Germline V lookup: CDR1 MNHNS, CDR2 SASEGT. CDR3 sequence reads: CASSDPYTPTGLRL.

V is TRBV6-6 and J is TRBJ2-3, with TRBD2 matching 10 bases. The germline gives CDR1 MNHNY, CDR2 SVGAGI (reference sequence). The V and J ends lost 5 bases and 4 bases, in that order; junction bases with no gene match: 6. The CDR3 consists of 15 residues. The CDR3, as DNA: TGTGCCAGCAGTATGCTAGCGGGAGTAGCAGATACGCAGTATTTT. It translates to CASSMLAGVADTQYF.

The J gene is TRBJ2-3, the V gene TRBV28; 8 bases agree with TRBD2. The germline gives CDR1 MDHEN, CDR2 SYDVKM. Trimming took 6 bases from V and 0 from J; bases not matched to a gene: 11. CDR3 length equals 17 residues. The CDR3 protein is CASRPSPSGSSTDTQYF. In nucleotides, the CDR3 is TGTGCCAGCAGGCCCTCCCCCAGCGGGAGTAGCACAGATACGCAGTATTTT.

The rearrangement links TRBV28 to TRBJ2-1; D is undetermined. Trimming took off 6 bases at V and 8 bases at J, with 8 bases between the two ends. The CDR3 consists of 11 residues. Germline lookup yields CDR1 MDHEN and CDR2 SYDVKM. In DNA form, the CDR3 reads TGTGCCAGCAGGGTGGTCGATGAGCAGTTCTTC. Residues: CASRVVDEQFF.

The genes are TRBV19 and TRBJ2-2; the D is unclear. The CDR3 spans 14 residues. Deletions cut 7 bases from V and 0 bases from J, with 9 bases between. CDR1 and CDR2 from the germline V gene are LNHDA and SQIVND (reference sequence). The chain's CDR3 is CASNKGTNTGELFF. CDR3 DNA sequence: TGTGCCAGTAACAAGGGAACGAACACCGGGGAGCTGTTTTTT.

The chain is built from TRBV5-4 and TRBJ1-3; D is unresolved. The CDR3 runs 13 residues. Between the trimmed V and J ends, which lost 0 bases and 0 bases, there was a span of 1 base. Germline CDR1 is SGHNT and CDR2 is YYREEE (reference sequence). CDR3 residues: CASSLVSGNTIYF. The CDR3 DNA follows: TGTGCCAGCAGCTTGGTCTCTGGAAACACCATATATTTT.

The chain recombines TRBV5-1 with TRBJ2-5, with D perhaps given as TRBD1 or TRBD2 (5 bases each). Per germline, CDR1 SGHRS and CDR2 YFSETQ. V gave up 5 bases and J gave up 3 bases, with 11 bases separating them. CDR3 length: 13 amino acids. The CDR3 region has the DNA TGCGCCAGCAGGGCCGGGACGGAAGAGACCCAGTACTTC. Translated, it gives CASRAGTEETQYF.

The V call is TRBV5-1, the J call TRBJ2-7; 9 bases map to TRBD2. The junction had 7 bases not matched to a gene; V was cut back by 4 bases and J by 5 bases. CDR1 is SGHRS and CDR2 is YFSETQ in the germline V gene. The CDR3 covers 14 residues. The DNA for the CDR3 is TGCGCCAGCAGCCGACTAGCGGCGGGGGACGAGCAGTACTTC. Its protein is CASSRLAAGDEQYF.

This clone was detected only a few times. As DNA, the CDR3 is TGCGCCAGCAGCTTGGTAGGACAGGACGGAAAACTGTTTTTT. Its protein product is CASSLVGQDGKLFF. This rearrangement joins TRBV5-1 to TRBJ1-4; 7 nucleotides agree with TRBD1. From germline, CDR1 is SGHRS and CDR2 YFSETQ. The length of the CDR3 is 14 residues. V trimming: 0 bases; J trimming: 10 bases; junction bases outside the gene matches: 6.

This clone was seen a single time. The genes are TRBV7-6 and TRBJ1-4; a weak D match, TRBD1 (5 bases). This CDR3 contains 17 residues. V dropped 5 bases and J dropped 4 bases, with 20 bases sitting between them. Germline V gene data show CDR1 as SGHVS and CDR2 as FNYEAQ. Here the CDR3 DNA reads TGTGCCAGCAGCATAGGGGCAGGTGGAACCCTTAATGAAAAACTGTTTTTT. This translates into CASSIGAGGTLNEKLFF.

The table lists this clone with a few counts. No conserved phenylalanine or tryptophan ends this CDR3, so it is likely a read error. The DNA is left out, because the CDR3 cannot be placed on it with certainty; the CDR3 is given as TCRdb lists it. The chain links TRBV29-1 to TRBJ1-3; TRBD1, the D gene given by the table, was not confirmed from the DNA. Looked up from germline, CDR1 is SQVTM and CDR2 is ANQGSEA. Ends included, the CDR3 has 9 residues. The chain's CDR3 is CSVLDRGLS.

In nucleotides, the CDR3 is TGTGCCAGCAGCTTATGGGACCATAATTCACCCCTCCACTTT. Its protein product is CASSLWDHNSPLHF. V and J are TRBV7-2 and TRBJ1-6; possibly TRBD1 for D (5 bases). Germline CDR1 SGHTA, CDR2 FQGNSA. V dropped 2 bases and J dropped 5 bases, with 7 bases sitting between them. There are 14 residues in the CDR3.

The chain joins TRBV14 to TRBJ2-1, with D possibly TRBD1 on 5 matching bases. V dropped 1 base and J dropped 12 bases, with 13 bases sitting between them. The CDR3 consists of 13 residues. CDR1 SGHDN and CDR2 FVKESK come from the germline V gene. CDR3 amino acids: CASSQVSRALQFF. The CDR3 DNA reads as TGTGCCAGCAGCCAAGTCTCCAGGGCCCTGCAGTTCTTC. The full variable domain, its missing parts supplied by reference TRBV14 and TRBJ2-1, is EAGVTQFPSHSVIEKGQTVTLRCDPISGHDNLYWYRRVMGKEIKFLLHFVKESKQDESGMPNNRFLAERTGGTYSTLKVQPAELEDSGVYFCASSQVSRALQFFGPGTRLTVL.

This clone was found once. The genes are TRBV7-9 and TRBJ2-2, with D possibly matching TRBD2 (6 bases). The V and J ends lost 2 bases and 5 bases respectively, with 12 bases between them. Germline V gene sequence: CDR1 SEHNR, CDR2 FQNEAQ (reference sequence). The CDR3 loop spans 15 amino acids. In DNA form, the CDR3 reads TGTGCCAGCAGCTTACGAGACCGGGAGACCGGGGAGCTGTTTTTT. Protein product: CASSLRDRETGELFF.

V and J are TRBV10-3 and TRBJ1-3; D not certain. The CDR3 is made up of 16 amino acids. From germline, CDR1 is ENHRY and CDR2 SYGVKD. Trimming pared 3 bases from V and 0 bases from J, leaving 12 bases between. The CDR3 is CAISDAGISSGNTIYF. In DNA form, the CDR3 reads TGTGCCATCAGTGACGCGGGGATAAGCTCTGGAAACACCATATATTTT.

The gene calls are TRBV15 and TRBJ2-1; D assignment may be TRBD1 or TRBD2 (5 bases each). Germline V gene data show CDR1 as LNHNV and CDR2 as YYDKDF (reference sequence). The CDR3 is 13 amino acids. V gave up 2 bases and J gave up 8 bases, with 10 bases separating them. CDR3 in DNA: TGTGCCACCAGCAGACACGGGACCGATGAGCAGTTCTTC. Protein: CATSRHGTDEQFF.

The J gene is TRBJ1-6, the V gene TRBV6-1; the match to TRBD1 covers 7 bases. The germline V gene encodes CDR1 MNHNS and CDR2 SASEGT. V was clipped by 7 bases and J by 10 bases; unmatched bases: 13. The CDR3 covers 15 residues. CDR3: CASTRTTGAESPLHF. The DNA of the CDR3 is TGTGCCAGCACTCGAACCACAGGGGCGGAATCACCCCTCCACTTT.

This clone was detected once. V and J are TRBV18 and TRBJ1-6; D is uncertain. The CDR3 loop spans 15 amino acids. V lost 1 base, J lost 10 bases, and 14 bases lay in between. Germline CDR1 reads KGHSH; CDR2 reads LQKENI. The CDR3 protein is CASSPLQQAGSPLHF. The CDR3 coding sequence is TGTGCCAGCTCACCACTTCAGCAGGCGGGCTCACCCCTCCACTTT.